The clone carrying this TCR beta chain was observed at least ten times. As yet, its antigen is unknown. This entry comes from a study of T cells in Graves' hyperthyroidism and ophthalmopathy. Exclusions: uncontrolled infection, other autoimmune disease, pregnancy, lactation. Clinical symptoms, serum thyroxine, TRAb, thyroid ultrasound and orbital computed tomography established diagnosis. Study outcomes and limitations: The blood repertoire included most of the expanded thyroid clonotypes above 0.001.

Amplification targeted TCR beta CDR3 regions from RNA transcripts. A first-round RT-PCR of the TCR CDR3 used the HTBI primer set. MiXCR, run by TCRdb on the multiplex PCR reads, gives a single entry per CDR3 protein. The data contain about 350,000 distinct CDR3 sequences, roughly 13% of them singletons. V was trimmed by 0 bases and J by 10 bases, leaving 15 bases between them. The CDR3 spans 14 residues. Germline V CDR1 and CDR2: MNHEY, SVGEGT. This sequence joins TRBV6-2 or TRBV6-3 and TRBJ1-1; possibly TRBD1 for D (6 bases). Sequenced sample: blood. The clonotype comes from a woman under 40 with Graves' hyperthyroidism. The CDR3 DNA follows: TGTGCCAGCAGTTACTCGAGCTCAGGGGCGGGAGCTTTCTTT. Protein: CASSYSSSGAGAFF.